What follows are 10 T cell receptor beta chains derived from one specimen sequenced in a study of T-cell reconstitution after alpha-beta-depleted transplantation in children. Library preparation (for TCRbeta) was performed with unique molecular identifiers. TCRdb fed the PCR reads into MiXCR, producing one record per CDR3 protein. The sample records about 540,000 distinct CDR3 sequences, around 17% being singletons. The source was PBMCs from the stem cell graft donor, collected from the stem cell graft. The receptors derive from a human donor who donated a stem cell graft to a child with acute lymphoblastic leukemia.

This clonotype was recorded a few times. J is TRBJ2-1 and V is TRBV5-1, with TRBD1 matching over 11 bases. The CDR3 is 15 amino acids. Germline V lookup: CDR1 SGHRS, CDR2 YFSETQ. V shed 4 bases and J 4 bases; nucleotides not matched to a gene: 4. In DNA, the CDR3 is TGCGCCAGCAGCCCGGACAGGGGGCTATACAATGAGCAGTTCTTC. Residues: CASSPDRGLYNEQFF.

This rearrangement joins TRBV30 to TRBJ1-1, with 7 nucleotides matching TRBD1. Germline CDR1 reads GTSNPN; CDR2 reads SVGIG (reference sequence). V lost 2 bases to trimming and J lost 8 bases; unmatched junction nucleotides: 8. The CDR3 consists of 13 residues. The CDR3 DNA reads TGTGCCTGGAGTACGGGGACAGCCGAAGAAGCTTTCTTT. It codes for CAWSTGTAEEAFF.

The rearrangement links TRBV7-3 to TRBJ2-1; D is uncertain. CDR3 length: 14 amino acids. Germline V gene data show CDR1 as SGHTA and CDR2 as FQGTGA. Trimming cost V 8 bases and J 2 bases, with 13 bases left between them. In nucleotides, the CDR3 is TGTGCCAGCGTCCCAGATAGGGCCTACAATGAGCAGTTCTTC. Its translation is CASVPDRAYNEQFF.

This clonotype was observed a handful of times. This chain uses TRBV18 with TRBJ2-6; 8 bases agree with TRBD1. The CDR3 runs to 18 residues. Trimming cost V 1 base and J 0 bases; bases outside gene matches: 5. CDR1 is KGHSH and CDR2 is LQKENI in the germline V gene. CDR3 protein: CASSPRTGSLSGANVLTF. The CDR3 DNA is TGTGCCAGCTCACCACGGACAGGGTCCCTCTCTGGGGCCAACGTCCTGACTTTC.

The J gene is TRBJ1-2, the V gene TRBV29-1; D perhaps matches TRBD1 (5 bases). Germline V gene lookup returns CDR1 SQVTM and CDR2 ANQGSEA. Trimming took off 6 bases at V and 6 bases at J, with 17 bases between the two ends. This CDR3 has 13 residues. The CDR3 protein is CSVHDGKTDGYTF. CDR3 nucleotide sequence: TGCAGCGTCCATGACGGGAAGACAGATGGCTACACCTTC.

This chain uses TRBV5-1 with TRBJ2-7; TRBD2 matches at 8 bases. Per germline, CDR1 SGHRS and CDR2 YFSETQ. This CDR3 region has 17 residues. The V gene end was trimmed by 0 bases and the J gene end by 3 bases; junction bases not matched to a gene: 11. CDR3 in amino acids: CASSLVAGAGGLYEQYF. The CDR3 nucleotides read TGCGCCAGCAGCTTGGTCGCCGGGGCGGGAGGCCTCTACGAGCAGTACTTC.

The gene calls are TRBV29-1 and TRBJ2-7; D is possibly TRBD1 (6 bases). Trimming pared 7 bases from V and 3 bases from J, leaving 16 bases between. Germline-derived CDR1 and CDR2 are SQVTM and ANQGSEA. The CDR3 contains 13 residues. CDR3 protein: CSARDKNFYEQYF. The CDR3 DNA is TGCAGCGCACGGGACAAGAATTTCTACGAGCAGTACTTC.

The J gene is TRBJ2-1, the V gene TRBV7-8, with 12 bases fitting TRBD2. V gave up 5 bases and J gave up 0 bases; unmatched junction bases: 11. The CDR3 is made up of 19 amino acids. Germline-derived CDR1 and CDR2 are SGHVS and FQNEAQ. The CDR3 DNA is TGTGCCAGCAGCCCTAGGGGACTAGCGGGCCGGAGCTCCTACAATGAGCAGTTCTTC. Its translation: CASSPRGLAGRSSYNEQFF.

The rearrangement joins TRBV4-2 to TRBJ2-7; D is perhaps TRBD2 (5 bases). Looked up from germline, CDR1 is LGHNA and CDR2 is YNFKEQ. This CDR3 spans 16 amino acids. The ends were cut back, 1 base at V and 6 bases at J, with 19 bases in the middle. The CDR3 sequence: CASSQGETVEQSEQYF. DNA for the CDR3: TGTGCCAGCAGCCAAGGGGAGACCGTAGAGCAATCCGAGCAGTACTTC.

This clonotype was picked up a small number of times. The gene calls are TRBV12-3 or TRBV12-4 and TRBJ2-2; 13 bases are shared with TRBD2. The V segment lost 7 bases and the J segment 5 bases; nucleotides outside the gene matches: 7. The length of the CDR3 is 16 residues. Here the CDR3 DNA reads TGTGCCAGCATTCTGGGACTAGCGGGAATTACCGGGGAGCTGTTTTTT. It encodes CASILGLAGITGELFF.